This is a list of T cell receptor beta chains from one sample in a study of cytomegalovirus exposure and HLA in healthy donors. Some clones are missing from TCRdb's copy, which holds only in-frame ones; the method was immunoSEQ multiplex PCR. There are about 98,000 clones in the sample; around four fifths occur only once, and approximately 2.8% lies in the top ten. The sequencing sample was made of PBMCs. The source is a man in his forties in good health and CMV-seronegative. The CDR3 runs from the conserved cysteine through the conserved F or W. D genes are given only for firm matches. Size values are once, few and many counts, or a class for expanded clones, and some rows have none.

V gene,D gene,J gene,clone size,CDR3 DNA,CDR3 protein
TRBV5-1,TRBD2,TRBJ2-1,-,TGCGCCAGCAGCTTAAGCGGGGGGCCAAACAATGAGCAGTTCTTC,CASSLSGGPNNEQFF
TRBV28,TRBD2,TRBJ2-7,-,TGTGCCAGCAGTTCGGAGACTAGCGGTAACGACTACGAGCAGTACTTC,CASSSETSGNDYEQYF
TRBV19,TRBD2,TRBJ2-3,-,TGTGCCAGTAGCCAAGGGGTCCGGACTAGCGACACAGATACGCAGTATTTT,CASSQGVRTSDTDTQYF
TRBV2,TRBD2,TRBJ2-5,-,TGTGCCAGCAGTGAAAAGGGACTAGCGGGGAAGGAGACCCAGTACTTC,CASSEKGLAGKETQYF
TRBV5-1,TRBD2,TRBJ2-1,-,TGCGCCAGCAGCGATTGGGGGGGGGAGTCCTACAATGAGCAGTTCTTC,CASSDWGGESYNEQFF
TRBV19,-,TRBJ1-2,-,TGTGCCAGTATCCCCTTTCCCAAGACTCCAGAGGACTATGGCTACACCTTC,CASIPFPKTPEDYGYTF
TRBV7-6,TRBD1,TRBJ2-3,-,TGTGCCAGCAGCTTAACCCGGACAGGGCCCAGCACAGATACGCAGTATTTT,CASSLTRTGPSTDTQYF
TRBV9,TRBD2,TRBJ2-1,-,TGTGCCAGCAGCGCCCTAGCGGGGGGGCCCGTTGAGCAGTTCTTC,CASSALAGGPVEQFF
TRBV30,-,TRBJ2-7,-,TGTGCCTGGAGTTTTTGGCCGCGGAGCTCCTACGAGCAGTACTTC,CAWSFWPRSSYEQYF
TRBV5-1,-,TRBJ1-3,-,TGCGCCAGCAGCCTGGCAGGGTCCTCTGGAAACACCATATATTTT,CASSLAGSSGNTIYF
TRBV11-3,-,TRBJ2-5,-,TGTGCCAGCAGCTTTGTGACGGGGGGCAGACCAGAGACCCAGTACTTC,CASSFVTGGRPETQYF
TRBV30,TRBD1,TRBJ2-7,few,TGTGCCTGGGCCGGGACAGAGACATCCTACGAGCAGTACTTC,CAWAGTETSYEQYF
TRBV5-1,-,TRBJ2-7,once,TGCGCCAGCAGCTTGGGGGCAGCGGACTACGAGCAGTACTTC,CASSLGAADYEQYF
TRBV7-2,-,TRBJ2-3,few,TGTGCCAGCAGCTTAGCGCCGTCGGGTACGCAGTATTTT,CASSLAPSGTQYF
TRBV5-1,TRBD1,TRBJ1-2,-,TGCGCCAGCAGCTTGACCCAAGTGGCACAGGGGTTAGGCTACACCTTC,CASSLTQVAQGLGYTF
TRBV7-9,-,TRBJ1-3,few,TGTGCCAGCAGCGCCACCGACAGCTCTGGAAACACCATATATTTT,CASSATDSSGNTIYF
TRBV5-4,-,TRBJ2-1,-,TGTGCCAGCAGCCGAACTAGCAGTGGGAATGAGCAGTTCTTC,CASSRTSSGNEQFF
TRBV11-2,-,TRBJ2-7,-,TGTGCCAGCAGCTTAGCAGAAAGCTCCTACGAGCAGTACTTC,CASSLAESSYEQYF
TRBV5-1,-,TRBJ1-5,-,TGCGCCAGCAGCCTAGATGGGAGGGCCTATCAGCCCCAGCATTTT,CASSLDGRAYQPQHF
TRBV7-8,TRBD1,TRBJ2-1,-,TGTGCCAGCAGCGTCCGACAGGGAGAGGGGAAGGATGAGCAGTTCTTC,CASSVRQGEGKDEQFF
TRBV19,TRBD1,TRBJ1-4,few,TGTGCCAGTAGTGTCGACAGGGCAACTAATGAAAAACTGTTTTTT,CASSVDRATNEKLFF
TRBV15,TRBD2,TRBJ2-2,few,TGTGCCACCAGCAGAGATGCCGGGGGGTTAACTGGGGAGCTGTTTTTT,CATSRDAGGLTGELFF
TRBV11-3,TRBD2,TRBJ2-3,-,TGTGCCAGCAGCTCCCGGGGCGGGAGTGCAGATACGCAGTATTTT,CASSSRGGSADTQYF
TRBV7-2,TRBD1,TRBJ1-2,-,TGTGCCAGCAGCGGACAGGGGGCGCGGGGCTACACCTTC,CASSGQGARGYTF
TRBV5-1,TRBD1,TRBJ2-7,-,TGCGCCAGCACCCGTTTTTACCCCGGACAGGGGTTCTTCTACGAGCAGTACTTC,CASTRFYPGQGFFYEQYF
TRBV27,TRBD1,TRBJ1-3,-,TGTGCCAGCAGTCCGGGGGACAGGGGGCTAAACTGGGGAAACACCATATATTTT,CASSPGDRGLNWGNTIYF
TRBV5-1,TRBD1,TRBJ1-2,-,TGCGCCAGCAGCTTGGGACACCCCGGGACAGTCTACAACCCTGTCTATGGCTACACCTTC,CASSLGHPGTVYNPVYGYTF
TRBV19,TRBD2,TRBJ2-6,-,TGTGCCAGTAGTCCCCCTCGTTATGGCGGGGGGGCTGGGGCCAACGTCCTGACTTTC,CASSPPRYGGGAGANVLTF
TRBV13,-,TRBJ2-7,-,TGTGCCAGCAGCGGTAAAAGGACATCTCGATCTTCCTACGAGCAGTACTTC,CASSGKRTSRSSYEQYF
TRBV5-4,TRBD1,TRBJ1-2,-,TGTGCCAGCAGCTTGGTCGACAGGGGGCTGGATGGCTACACCTTC,CASSLVDRGLDGYTF
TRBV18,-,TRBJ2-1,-,TGTGCCAGCTCACCTGGGGTTTCGGGGTCTGCTGAGCAGTTCTTC,CASSPGVSGSAEQFF
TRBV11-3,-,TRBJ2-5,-,TGTGCCAGCAGCCAAGGAGGGACGTGGACCCAGTACTTC,CASSQGGTWTQYF
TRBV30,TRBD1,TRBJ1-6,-,TGTGCCTGGAGTGGGGACAGCACCTATAATTCACCCCTCCACTTT,CAWSGDSTYNSPLHF
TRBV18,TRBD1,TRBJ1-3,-,TGTGCCAGCTCACCCCCGACAGGGGGCGCGACTGGAAACACCATATATTTT,CASSPPTGGATGNTIYF
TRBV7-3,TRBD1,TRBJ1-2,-,TGTGCCAGCAGCCACACGTACAGGGGCGAAGGCTATGGCTACACCTTC,CASSHTYRGEGYGYTF
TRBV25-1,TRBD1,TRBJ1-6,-,TGTGCCAGCAACAGGGGGCTCGGGAGCTCCTATAATTCACCCCTCCACTTT,CASNRGLGSSYNSPLHF
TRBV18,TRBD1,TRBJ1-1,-,TGTGCCAGCTCACCCCCGGGACAGGTCACTGAAGCTTTCTTT,CASSPPGQVTEAFF
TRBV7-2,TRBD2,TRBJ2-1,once,TGTGCCAGCAGCTTTTCGAGGGTAGCGGGGGGTGAGCAGTTCTTC,CASSFSRVAGGEQFF
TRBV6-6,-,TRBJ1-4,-,TGTGCCAGCAGTTACTGGGCAGCCACTAATGAAAAACTGTTTTTT,CASSYWAATNEKLFF
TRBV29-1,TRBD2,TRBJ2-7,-,TGCAGCGTTGCGGGTTCGGCTCGGCGGGGGAGTGAGCAGTACTTC,CSVAGSARRGSEQYF
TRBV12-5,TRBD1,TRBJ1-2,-,TGTGCTAGTGCCCGGGACAGTGGCTATGGCTACACCTTC,CASARDSGYGYTF
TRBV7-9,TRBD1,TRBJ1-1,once,TGTGCCAGCAGCTCCACCCCGGGACAGGGGAACACTGAAGCTTTCTTT,CASSSTPGQGNTEAFF
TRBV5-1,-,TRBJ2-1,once,TGCGCCAGCAGCTTGGTTACTTACAATGAGCAGTTCTTC,CASSLVTYNEQFF
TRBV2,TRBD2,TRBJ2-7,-,TGTGCCAGCAGTGAAATCCGGGGGGGGCAAAACGAGCAGTACTTC,CASSEIRGGQNEQYF
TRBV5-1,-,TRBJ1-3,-,TGCGCCAGCAGTCAAGGGGCTAGCTCTGGAAACACCATATATTTT,CASSQGASSGNTIYF
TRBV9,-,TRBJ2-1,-,TGTGCCAGCAGCGTAGCGGGGCTGGGGGCAACAGGTGAGCAGTTCTTC,CASSVAGLGATGEQFF
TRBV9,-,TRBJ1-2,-,TGTGCCAGCAGCGTAGATCCGGTAGCTAACTATGGCTACACCTTC,CASSVDPVANYGYTF
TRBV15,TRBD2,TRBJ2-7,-,TGTGCCACCAGCAAAAGCCGGGGGGCCTACGAGCAGTACTTC,CATSKSRGAYEQYF
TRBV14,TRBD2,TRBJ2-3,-,TGTGCCAGCAGCCCCTCGCGGGGGCGGGGGGGCCAAGATACGCAGTATTTT,CASSPSRGRGGQDTQYF
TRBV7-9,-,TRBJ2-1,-,TGTGCCAGCAGCTTAAGTTCTCGTAGCTGGGAGAATGAGCAGTTCTTC,CASSLSSRSWENEQFF
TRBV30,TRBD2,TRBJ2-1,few,TGTGCCTGGAGTGTACAGCTAGCGGGGGGAGGGCAGTTCTTC,CAWSVQLAGGGQFF
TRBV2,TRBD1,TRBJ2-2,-,TGTGCCAGCAGGGAGACAGGGCTGGGAACCGGGGAGCTGTTTTTT,CASRETGLGTGELFF
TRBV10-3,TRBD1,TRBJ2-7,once,TGTGCCATCAGTGAGGCAGGGGGCCACGAGCAGTACTTC,CAISEAGGHEQYF